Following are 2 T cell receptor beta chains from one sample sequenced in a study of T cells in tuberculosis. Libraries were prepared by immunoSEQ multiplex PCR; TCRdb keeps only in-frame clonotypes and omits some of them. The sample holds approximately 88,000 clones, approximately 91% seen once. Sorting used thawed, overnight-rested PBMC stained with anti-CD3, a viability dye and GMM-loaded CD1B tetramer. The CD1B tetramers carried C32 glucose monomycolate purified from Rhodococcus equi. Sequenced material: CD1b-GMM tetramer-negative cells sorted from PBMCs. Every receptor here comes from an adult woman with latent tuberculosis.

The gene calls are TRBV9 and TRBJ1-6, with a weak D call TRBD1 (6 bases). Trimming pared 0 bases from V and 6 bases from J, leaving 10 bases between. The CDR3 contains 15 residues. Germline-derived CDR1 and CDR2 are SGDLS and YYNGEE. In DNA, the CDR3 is TGTGCCAGCAGCGTAGGGGGAGGGGGTAATTCACCCCTCCACTTT. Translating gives CASSVGGGGNSPLHF.

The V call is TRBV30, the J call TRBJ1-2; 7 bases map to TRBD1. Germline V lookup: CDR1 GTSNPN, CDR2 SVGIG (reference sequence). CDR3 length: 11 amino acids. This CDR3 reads CVEGAAYGYTF. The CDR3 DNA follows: TGTGTAGAGGGGGCGGCCTATGGCTACACCTTC.